This TCR beta chain was sequenced in a study of T cell repertoires in cytomegalovirus infection. On the study more broadly: Evidence of both CMV infection and a matching HLA type came from public TCR beta signatures. Study results and limitations: CMV carriers having the relevant HLA were flagged by cumulative public TCR beta family frequency.

Of note for this clonotype: Its antigen is unidentified.

TCRdb re-analysed the reads in MiXCR, keeping a single row per CDR3 protein. The sample lists about 920,000 distinct CDR3 sequences, under 40% occurring once. The V and J ends lost 7 bases and 4 bases respectively, with 10 bases between them. The germline CDR1 and CDR2 sequences are MNHNS and SASEGT. The CDR3 is made up of 12 amino acids. The source is a human donor in good health (CMV status not recorded). Some clones in this sample may be carry-over from other donors' samples. Sequencing was performed on cultured CD8+ T cells from PBMCs, taken from culture after CMV antigen stimulation. The chain joins TRBV6-1 to TRBJ1-1; D not resolved. CDR3 loop: CASKNGVTEAFF. The CDR3 nucleotides read TGTGCCAGCAAAAACGGGGTCACTGAAGCTTTCTTT.